A selection of T cell receptor beta chains follows, all from one sample in a study of T cell responses to AZD1222 COVID-19 vaccine. Only in-frame clones appear in the TCRdb table, and some are missing; sequencing was by immunoSEQ multiplex PCR. The sample has over 85,000 clones, roughly 90% seen once. Sequencing was performed on peripheral blood, taken on day 0 of AZD1222 vaccination. These receptors were collected from an adult in good health. Both conserved end residues are part of each CDR3. The D gene is left open where the match is weak. Clone size is not always given. Where it is, it says once, few, many or a class for expanded clones.

d_call clone_size j_call cdr3_length v_call cdr3_aa cdr3_nt
NA NA TRBJ1-2 16 TRBV10-3 CAISESEKRSFYGYTF TGTGCCATCAGTGAGTCAGAAAAGAGGTCCTTCTATGGCTACACCTTC
TRBD1 few TRBJ1-2 17 TRBV6-2/TRBV6-3 CASSYSLDRTYNYGYTF TGTGCCAGCAGTTACTCGCTGGACAGGACTTATAACTATGGCTACACCTTC
TRBD1 once TRBJ1-2 19 TRBV6-2/TRBV6-3 CASSSPPPGTGGRFDGYTF TGTGCCAGCAGTTCCCCTCCCCCCGGGACAGGGGGCCGGTTTGATGGCTACACCTTC
NA NA TRBJ1-4 16 TRBV3-1/TRBV3-2 CASSQIGGPSLGKLFF TGTGCCAGCAGCCAGATTGGGGGACCGTCTCTCGGAAAACTGTTTTTT
NA once TRBJ2-5 14 TRBV5-4 CASSWARGQETQYF TGTGCCAGCAGCTGGGCCCGGGGTCAAGAGACCCAGTACTTC
NA NA TRBJ2-5 15 TRBV5-4 CASSGRTSIQETQYF TGTGCCAGCAGCGGACGAACTTCGATACAAGAGACCCAGTACTTC
NA NA TRBJ1-4 15 TRBV18 CASSPVRGGNEKLFF TGTGCCAGCTCACCAGTGCGGGGCGGTAATGAAAAACTGTTTTTT
NA NA TRBJ1-1 13 TRBV11-1 CASSRTTNTEAFF TGTGCCAGCAGCCGGACAACGAACACTGAAGCTTTCTTT
NA NA TRBJ2-1 15 TRBV7-9 CASSPKGGDYNEQFF TGTGCCAGCAGCCCGAAGGGGGGCGATTACAATGAGCAGTTCTTC
TRBD1 NA TRBJ1-4 15 TRBV6-5 CASKPTDRGREKLFF TGTGCCAGCAAACCAACAGACAGGGGAAGAGAAAAACTGTTTTTT
NA NA TRBJ1-1 13 TRBV29-1 CSGVAQLNTEAFF TGCAGCGGGGTGGCACAACTCAACACTGAAGCTTTCTTT
NA NA TRBJ2-5 14 TRBV15 CATSRDSLGETQYF TGTGCCACCAGCAGAGATTCACTTGGGGAGACCCAGTACTTC
NA NA TRBJ1-5 15 TRBV7-6 CASSLTPNSNQPQHF TGTGCCAGCAGCTTGACGCCTAATAGCAATCAGCCCCAGCATTTT
TRBD1 NA TRBJ1-2 20 TRBV6-1 CASSDPRTGRSKSLNYGYTF TGTGCCAGCAGTGACCCGCGGACAGGGCGCTCTAAATCTCTCAACTATGGCTACACCTTC
NA NA TRBJ1-5 14 TRBV6-5 CASRPGERRQPQHF TGTGCCAGCAGACCCGGGGAGCGGCGTCAGCCCCAGCATTTT
NA NA TRBJ1-2 15 TRBV5-1 CASSLAIRGNYGYTF TGCGCCAGCAGCTTGGCCATACGGGGCAACTATGGCTACACCTTC
NA NA TRBJ2-7 13 TRBV29-1 CSAGGGTHYEQYF TGCAGCGCCGGTGGGGGGACCCACTACGAGCAGTACTTC
NA NA TRBJ1-2 9 TRBV20-1 CSAAWGYTF TGCAGTGCTGCGTGGGGCTACACCTTC
NA NA TRBJ1-4 14 TRBV3-1/TRBV3-2 CASSSMDLREKLFF TGTGCCAGCAGCAGTATGGACCTGAGGGAAAAACTGTTTTTT
NA NA TRBJ2-6 15 TRBV6-5 CASRRVHSGANVLTF TGTGCCAGCAGACGGGTCCACTCTGGGGCCAACGTCCTGACTTTC
NA NA TRBJ2-2 14 TRBV11-3 CASSFDRDTGELFF TGTGCCAGCAGCTTTGACAGAGACACCGGGGAGCTGTTTTTT
NA NA TRBJ2-7 15 TRBV19 CASSIDLGQPYEQYF TGTGCCAGTAGTATTGACCTCGGGCAGCCCTACGAGCAGTACTTC
TRBD1 NA TRBJ1-1 13 TRBV10-2 CASRNTGGAEAFF TGCGCCAGCAGAAATACAGGGGGGGCTGAAGCTTTCTTT
TRBD2 NA TRBJ2-7 18 TRBV20-1 CSASAGTSGIGLSYEQYF TGCAGTGCTAGTGCAGGTACTAGCGGGATTGGCCTCTCCTACGAGCAGTACTTC
NA once TRBJ1-2 14 TRBV11-2 CASSPLRGDYGYTF TGTGCCAGCAGCCCTCTGAGGGGGGACTATGGCTACACCTTC
TRBD1 NA TRBJ1-2 12 TRBV30 CAWIRGDYGYTF TGTGCCTGGATCAGGGGGGACTATGGCTACACCTTC
TRBD2 NA TRBJ2-7 16 TRBV2 CASSESASGRAGEQYF TGTGCCAGCAGTGAGTCTGCTAGCGGGAGGGCAGGCGAGCAGTACTTC
NA few TRBJ1-1 15 TRBV6-5 CASSYDRRGVAEAFF TGTGCCAGCAGTTACGATCGTCGGGGAGTGGCTGAAGCTTTCTTT
TRBD1 NA TRBJ2-7 15 TRBV2 CASDLRGTGGVEQYF TGTGCCAGCGACCTACGGGGGACAGGGGGCGTCGAGCAGTACTTC
NA NA TRBJ1-2 13 TRBV19 CASRLDLRYGYTF TGTGCCAGTAGACTTGATTTACGCTATGGCTACACCTTC
NA NA TRBJ1-5 15 TRBV5-1 CASSSDGNSNQPQHF TGCGCCAGCAGCTCGGACGGGAATAGCAATCAGCCCCAGCATTTT
NA NA TRBJ1-6 19 TRBV6-2/TRBV6-3 CASSYSGRRQSSYNSPLHF TGTGCCAGCAGTTACTCGGGACGGAGACAGAGCTCCTATAATTCACCCCTCCACTTT
NA once TRBJ2-3 15 TRBV7-9 CASSLNIGTSDTQYF TGTGCCAGCAGCTTAAATATAGGGACTTCCGATACGCAGTATTTT
NA few TRBJ1-1 14 TRBV5-1 CASRYGQLGGEAFF TGCGCCAGCAGATATGGACAGTTGGGGGGTGAAGCTTTCTTT
NA NA TRBJ1-6 15 TRBV3-1/TRBV3-2 CASSQELAAHSPLHF TGTGCCAGCAGCCAAGAATTGGCGGCTCATTCACCCCTCCACTTT
NA NA TRBJ1-1 15 TRBV6-1 CASSEGRHSGAEAFF TGTGCCAGCAGTGAGGGGAGACACTCAGGGGCTGAAGCTTTCTTT
NA NA TRBJ1-5 15 TRBV30 CAWSVQGYSNQPQHF TGTGCCTGGAGCGTACAAGGATATAGCAATCAGCCCCAGCATTTT
TRBD2 NA TRBJ2-7 14 TRBV5-1 CASSWDYPSYEQYF TGCGCCAGCAGCTGGGACTATCCCTCCTACGAGCAGTACTTC
NA NA TRBJ1-3 15 TRBV5-5 CASSAMGYSGNTIYF TGTGCCAGCAGCGCGATGGGATACTCTGGAAACACCATATATTTT
NA once TRBJ1-2 17 TRBV6-2/TRBV6-3 CASSYSAGASRHYGYTF TGTGCCAGCAGTTACTCCGCCGGGGCCTCCCGCCACTATGGCTACACCTTC
NA NA TRBJ1-2 13 TRBV10-2 CASSARANYGYTF TGCGCCAGCAGTGCCCGGGCTAACTATGGCTACACCTTC